This TCR beta chain appears in the sequencing data of a study of blood T cell repertoires in COVID-19. Study context: Collection of acute and convalescent COVID-19 samples took place in the United States, Italy and Spain.

In the authors' methods: Researchers report that nucleated cell counts were estimated from reference gene primer amplification. Sequencing used immunoSEQ multiplex PCR; TCRdb keeps in-frame clones, though not all of them. That table supplies the V and J calls and clone size; D and trimming were determined from the DNA. The sample records about 360,000 clones, 75% to 90% being singletons. Enrollment of patients from Seattle took place during active infection, with longitudinal follow-up. This CDR3 comprises 18 residues. The germline CDR1 and CDR2 sequences are MGHRA and YSYEKL. With V trimmed by 0 bases and J by 7 bases, 7 bases remained unmatched.

The gene calls are TRBV4-1 and TRBJ2-3; TRBD2 aligns across 16 bases. Sequencing used peripheral blood. The clonotype originates from a woman aged 55-70 years with COVID-19, enrolled during active disease. The CDR3 sequence: CASSQDLGTSGGAHTQYF. The CDR3 DNA reads TGCGCCAGCAGCCAAGATCTTGGGACTAGCGGGGGGGCCCATACGCAGTATTTT.